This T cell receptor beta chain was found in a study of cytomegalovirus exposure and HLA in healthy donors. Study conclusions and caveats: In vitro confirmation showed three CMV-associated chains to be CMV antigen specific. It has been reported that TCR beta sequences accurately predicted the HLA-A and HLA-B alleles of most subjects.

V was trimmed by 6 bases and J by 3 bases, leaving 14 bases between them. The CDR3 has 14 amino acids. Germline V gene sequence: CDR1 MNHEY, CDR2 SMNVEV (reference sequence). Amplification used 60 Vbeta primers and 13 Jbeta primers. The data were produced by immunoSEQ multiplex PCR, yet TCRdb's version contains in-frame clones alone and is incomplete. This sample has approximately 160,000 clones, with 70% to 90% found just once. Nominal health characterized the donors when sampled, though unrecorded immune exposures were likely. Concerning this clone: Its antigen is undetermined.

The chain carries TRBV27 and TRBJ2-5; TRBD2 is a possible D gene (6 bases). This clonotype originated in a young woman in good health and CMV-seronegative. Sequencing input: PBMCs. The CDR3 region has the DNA TGTGCCAGCAGCTCTGTCGGGGGTAAAGAGACCCAGTACTTC. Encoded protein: CASSSVGGKETQYF.